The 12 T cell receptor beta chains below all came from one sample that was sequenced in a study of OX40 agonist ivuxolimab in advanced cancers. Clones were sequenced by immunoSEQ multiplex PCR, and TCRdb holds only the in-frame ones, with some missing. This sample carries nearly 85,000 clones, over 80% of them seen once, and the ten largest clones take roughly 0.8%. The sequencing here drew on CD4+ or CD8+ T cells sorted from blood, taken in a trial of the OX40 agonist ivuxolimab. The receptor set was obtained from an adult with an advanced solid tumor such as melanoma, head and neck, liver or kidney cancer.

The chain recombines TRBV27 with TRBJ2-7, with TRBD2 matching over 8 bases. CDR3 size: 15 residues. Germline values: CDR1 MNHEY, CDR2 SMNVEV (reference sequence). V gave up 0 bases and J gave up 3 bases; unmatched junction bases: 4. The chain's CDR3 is CASSLSLAGGYEQYF. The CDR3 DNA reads TGTGCCAGCAGTTTATCGTTGGCGGGGGGCTACGAGCAGTACTTC.

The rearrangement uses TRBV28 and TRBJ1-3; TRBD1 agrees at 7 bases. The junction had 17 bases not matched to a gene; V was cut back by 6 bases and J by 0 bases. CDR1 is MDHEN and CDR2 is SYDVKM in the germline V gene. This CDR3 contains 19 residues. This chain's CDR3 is CASSRGDFRGLISGNTIYF. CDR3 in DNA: TGTGCCAGCAGCCGGGGGGATTTCAGGGGGTTAATCTCTGGAAACACCATATATTTT.

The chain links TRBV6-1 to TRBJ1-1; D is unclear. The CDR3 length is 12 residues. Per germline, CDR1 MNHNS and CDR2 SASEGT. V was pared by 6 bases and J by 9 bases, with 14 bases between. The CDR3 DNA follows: TGTGCCAGCAGAGATGACACATTTCAAGCTTTCTTT. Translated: CASRDDTFQAFF.

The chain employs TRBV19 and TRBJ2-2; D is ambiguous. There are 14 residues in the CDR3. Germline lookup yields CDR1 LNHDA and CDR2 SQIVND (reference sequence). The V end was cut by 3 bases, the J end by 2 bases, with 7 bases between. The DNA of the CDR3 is TGTGCCAGTAGTATTAAGGGAAACACCGGGGAGCTGTTTTTT. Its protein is CASSIKGNTGELFF.

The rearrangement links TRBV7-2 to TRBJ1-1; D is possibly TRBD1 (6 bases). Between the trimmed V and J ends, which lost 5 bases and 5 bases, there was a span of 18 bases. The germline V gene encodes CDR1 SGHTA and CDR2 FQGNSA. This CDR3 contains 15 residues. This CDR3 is CASSPPQGGRTEAFF. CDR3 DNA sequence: TGTGCCAGCAGCCCACCACAGGGAGGGAGAACTGAAGCTTTCTTT.

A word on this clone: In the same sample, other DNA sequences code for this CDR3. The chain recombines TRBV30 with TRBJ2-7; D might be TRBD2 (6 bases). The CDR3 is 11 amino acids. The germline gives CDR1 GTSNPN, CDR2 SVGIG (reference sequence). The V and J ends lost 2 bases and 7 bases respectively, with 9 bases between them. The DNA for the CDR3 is TGTGCCTGGAGTTTGGGGGGAGAGCAGTACTTC. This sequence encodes CAWSLGGEQYF.

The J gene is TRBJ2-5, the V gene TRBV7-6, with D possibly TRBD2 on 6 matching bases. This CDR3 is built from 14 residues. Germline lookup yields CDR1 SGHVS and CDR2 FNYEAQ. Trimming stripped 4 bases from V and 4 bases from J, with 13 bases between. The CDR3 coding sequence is TGTGCCAGCAGCTCCCCGGGGGTTACAGAGACCCAGTACTTC. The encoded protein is CASSSPGVTETQYF.

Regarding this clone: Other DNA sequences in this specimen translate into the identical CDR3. CDR3: CASSLGGGQPQHF. The CDR3 DNA reads TGCGCCAGCAGCTTAGGGGGAGGGCAGCCCCAGCATTTT. This sequence joins TRBV5-1 and TRBJ1-5; tentative D call: TRBD1 (6 bases). Trimming removed 2 bases from V and 7 bases from J, with 10 bases in between. The CDR3 runs 13 residues. Germline V gene data show CDR1 as SGHRS and CDR2 as YFSETQ. The full variable domain, its missing parts supplied by reference TRBV5-1 and TRBJ1-5, is KAGVTQTPRYLIKTRGQQVTLSCSPISGHRSVSWYQQTPGQGLQFLFEYFSETQRNKGNFPGRFSGRQFSNSRSEMNVSTLELGDSALYLCASSLGGGQPQHFGDGTRLSIL.

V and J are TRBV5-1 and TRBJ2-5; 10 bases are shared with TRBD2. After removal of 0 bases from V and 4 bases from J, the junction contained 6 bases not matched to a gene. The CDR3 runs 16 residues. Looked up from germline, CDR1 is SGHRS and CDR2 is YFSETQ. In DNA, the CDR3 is TGCGCCAGCAGCTTGGCCCCTAGCGGGGGAGGAGAGACCCAGTACTTC. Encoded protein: CASSLAPSGGGETQYF.

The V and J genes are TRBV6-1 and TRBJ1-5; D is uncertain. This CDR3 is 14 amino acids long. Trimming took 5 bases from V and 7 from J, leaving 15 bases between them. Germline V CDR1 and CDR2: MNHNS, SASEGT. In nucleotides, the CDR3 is TGTGCCAGCAGTACCCGACGGGGAGGACAGCCCCAGCATTTT. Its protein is CASSTRRGGQPQHF.

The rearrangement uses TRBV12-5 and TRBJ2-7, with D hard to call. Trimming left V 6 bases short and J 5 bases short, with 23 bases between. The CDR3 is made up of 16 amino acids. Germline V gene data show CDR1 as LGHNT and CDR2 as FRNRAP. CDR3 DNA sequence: TGTGCTAGTGGCTCCCCATCTCGCAGAGGATTCGACGAGCAGTACTTC. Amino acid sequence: CASGSPSRRGFDEQYF.

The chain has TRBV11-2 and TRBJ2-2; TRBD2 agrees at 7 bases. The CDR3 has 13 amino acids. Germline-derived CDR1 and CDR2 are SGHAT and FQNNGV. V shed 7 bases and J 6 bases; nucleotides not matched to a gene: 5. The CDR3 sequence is CASTGGMAGELFF. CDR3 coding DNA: TGTGCCAGCACCGGGGGGATGGCCGGGGAGCTGTTTTTT.